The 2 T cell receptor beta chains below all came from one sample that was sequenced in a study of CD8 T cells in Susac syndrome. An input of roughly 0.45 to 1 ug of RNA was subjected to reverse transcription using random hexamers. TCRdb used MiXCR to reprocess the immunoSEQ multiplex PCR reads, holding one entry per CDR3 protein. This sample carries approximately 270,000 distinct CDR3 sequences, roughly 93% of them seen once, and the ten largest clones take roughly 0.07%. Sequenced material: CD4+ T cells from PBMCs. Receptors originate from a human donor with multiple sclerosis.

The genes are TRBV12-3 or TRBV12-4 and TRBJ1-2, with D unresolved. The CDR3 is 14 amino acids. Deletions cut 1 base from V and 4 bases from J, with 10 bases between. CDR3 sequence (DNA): TGTGCCAGCAGTTTAGTTCCAGAAAGCTATGGCTACACCTTC. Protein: CASSLVPESYGYTF.

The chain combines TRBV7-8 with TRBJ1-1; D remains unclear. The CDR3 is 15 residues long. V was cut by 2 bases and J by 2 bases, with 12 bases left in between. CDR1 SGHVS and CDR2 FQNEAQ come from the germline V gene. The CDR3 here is CASSLLWQANTEAFF. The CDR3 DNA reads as TGTGCCAGCAGCTTATTATGGCAGGCTAACACTGAAGCTTTCTTT.